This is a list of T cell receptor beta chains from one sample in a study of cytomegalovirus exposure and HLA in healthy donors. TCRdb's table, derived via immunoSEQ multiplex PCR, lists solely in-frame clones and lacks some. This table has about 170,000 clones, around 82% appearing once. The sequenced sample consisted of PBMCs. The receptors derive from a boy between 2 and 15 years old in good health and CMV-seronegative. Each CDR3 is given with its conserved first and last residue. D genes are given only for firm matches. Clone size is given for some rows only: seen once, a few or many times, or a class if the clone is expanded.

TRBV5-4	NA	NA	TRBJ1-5	TGTGCCAGCAGCTTGGGGCCGTTGAATCAGCCCCAGCATTTT	CASSLGPLNQPQHF
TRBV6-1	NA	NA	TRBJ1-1	TGTGCCAGCAGTGAAGTTCCAGGGTGGAACACTGAAGCTTTCTTT	CASSEVPGWNTEAFF
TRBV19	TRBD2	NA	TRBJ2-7	TGTGCCAGTAGTTGGACTAGCGGGAGAAGCATCGAGCAGTACTTC	CASSWTSGRSIEQYF
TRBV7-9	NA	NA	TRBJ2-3	TGTGCCAGCAGCTTATTTCAGGGCACAGATACGCAGTATTTT	CASSLFQGTDTQYF
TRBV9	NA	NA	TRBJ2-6	TGTGCCAGCAGCGTATCTTCTGGGGCCAACGTCCTGACTTTC	CASSVSSGANVLTF
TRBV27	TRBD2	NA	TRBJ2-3	TGTGCCAGCAGTTTAACTAGCGGGAGTGTAACAGATACGCAGTATTTT	CASSLTSGSVTDTQYF
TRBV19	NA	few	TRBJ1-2	TGTGCCAGTAGTATTCCAGGCAGAAGAAAGACCGACTATGGCTACACCTTC	CASSIPGRRKTDYGYTF
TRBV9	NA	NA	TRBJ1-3	TGTGCCAGCAGCGTGGGGCACTCCGGGAACACCATATATTTT	CASSVGHSGNTIYF
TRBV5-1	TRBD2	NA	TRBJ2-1	TGCGCCAGCAGCTTGGGAAGCGGGGTATACAATGAGCAGTTCTTC	CASSLGSGVYNEQFF
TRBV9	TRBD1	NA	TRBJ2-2	TGTGCCAGCAGCGTAACGGACAGGGGGACCGGGGAGCTGTTTTTT	CASSVTDRGTGELFF
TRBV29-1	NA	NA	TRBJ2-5	TGCAGCGGGACGGGACTTCAAGAGACCCAGTACTTC	CSGTGLQETQYF
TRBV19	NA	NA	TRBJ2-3	TGTGCCAGTAGCCAGACAGATACGCAGTATTTT	CASSQTDTQYF
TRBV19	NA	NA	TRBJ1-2	TGTGCCAGTAGTATAGGCAGGGCTAACTATGGCTACACCTTC	CASSIGRANYGYTF
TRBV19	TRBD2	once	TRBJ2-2	TGTGCCAGTTCGACGACTAGCGCCCCGAACACCGGGGAGCTGTTTTTT	CASSTTSAPNTGELFF
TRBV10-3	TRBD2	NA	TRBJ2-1	TGTGCCATCAGTGGACTAGCCGAAACCTTGGAGCAGTTCTTC	CAISGLAETLEQFF
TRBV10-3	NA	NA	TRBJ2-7	TGTGCCACCTCGGACACCTACGAGCAGTACTTC	CATSDTYEQYF
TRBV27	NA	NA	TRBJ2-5	TGTGCCAGCACCACCCAGGGTGACAGCTCGTGTGCGACCCAGTACTTC	CASTTQGDSSCATQYF
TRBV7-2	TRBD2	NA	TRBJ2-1	TGTGCCAGCAGCCGGAGCGGGAGCTCCTACAATGAGCAGTTCTTC	CASSRSGSSYNEQFF
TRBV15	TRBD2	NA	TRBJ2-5	TGTGCCACCAGCAGACGCGGAACTAGCGGGAAAGAGACCCAGTACTTC	CATSRRGTSGKETQYF
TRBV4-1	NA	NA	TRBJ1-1	TGCGCCAGCAGCCAACGAGGGCTGAACACTGAAGCTTTCTTT	CASSQRGLNTEAFF
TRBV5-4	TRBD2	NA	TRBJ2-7	TGTGCCAGCAGCTTGTTGGGGACTAGCGGAGAGCAGTACTTC	CASSLLGTSGEQYF
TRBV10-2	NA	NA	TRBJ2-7	TGCGCCAGCAGTGGGCCAGCCTACGAGCAGTACTTC	CASSGPAYEQYF
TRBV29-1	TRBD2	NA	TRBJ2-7	TGCAGCGTTGAACTAGCGGGAGGACACGAGCAGTACTTC	CSVELAGGHEQYF
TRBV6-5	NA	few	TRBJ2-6	TGTGCCAGCAGTTACCTTATAGCGGCTGGGGCCAACGTCCTGACTTTC	CASSYLIAAGANVLTF
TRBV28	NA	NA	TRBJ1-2	TGTGCCAGCAGTTTGGTTTTGAACGGGAACTATGGCTACACCTTC	CASSLVLNGNYGYTF
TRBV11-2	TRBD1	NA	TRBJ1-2	TGTGCCAGCAGCTTACAGCAAGGGGGCCGATGGGGCTACACCTTC	CASSLQQGGRWGYTF
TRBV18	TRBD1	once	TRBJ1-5	TGTGCCAGCTCACCGGGGGGGACAGGGGATCAGCCCCAGCATTTT	CASSPGGTGDQPQHF
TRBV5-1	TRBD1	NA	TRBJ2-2	TGCGCCAGCAGCACCTCCGGACAGGGGGCAAGCGGGGAGCTGTTTTTT	CASSTSGQGASGELFF
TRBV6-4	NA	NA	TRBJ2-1	TGTGCCAGCAGTGACTCTTGGGGATTCCCGGGGAATGAGCAGTTCTTC	CASSDSWGFPGNEQFF
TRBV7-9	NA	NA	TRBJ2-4	TGTGCCAGCAGCTTAGGCGGCGGAGGAGGCAAAAACATTCAGTACTTC	CASSLGGGGGKNIQYF
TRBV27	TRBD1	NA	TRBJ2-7	TGTGCCAGCAGTTTGACAGGGACCTCAGAGGCTTACGAGCAGTACTTC	CASSLTGTSEAYEQYF
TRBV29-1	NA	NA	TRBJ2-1	TGCAGCGTCTATACTGGACTCTCGAATGAGCAGTTCTTC	CSVYTGLSNEQFF
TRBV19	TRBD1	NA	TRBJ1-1	TGTGCCACCACATACGGGACAGGGCCTGAAGCTTTCTTT	CATTYGTGPEAFF
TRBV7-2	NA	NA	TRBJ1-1	TGTGCCAGCAGCTTAAGACAGCCGAACACTGAAGCTTTCTTT	CASSLRQPNTEAFF
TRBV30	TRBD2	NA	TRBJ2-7	TGTGCCTGGAGTGCCCCTCGGGGGGGCTCCTACGAGCAGTACTTC	CAWSAPRGGSYEQYF
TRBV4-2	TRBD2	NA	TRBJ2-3	TGTGCCAGCAGCCAAGATGGGTGGACTAGCGGGAGCCCCACAGATACGCAGTATTTT	CASSQDGWTSGSPTDTQYF
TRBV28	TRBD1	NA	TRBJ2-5	TGTGCCAGCAGTTTAACCGACAGGGGGCAAGGACTAGGAGGTCTGGAGACCCAGTACTTC	CASSLTDRGQGLGGLETQYF
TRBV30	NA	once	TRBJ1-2	TGTGCCTGCCTACAGGACCACTATGGCTACACCTTC	CACLQDHYGYTF
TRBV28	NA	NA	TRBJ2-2	TGTGCCAGCAGTTTATTCCTGAGAAACACCGGGGAGCTGTTTTTT	CASSLFLRNTGELFF
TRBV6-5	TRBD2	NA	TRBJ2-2	TGTGCCAGCAGTTTAGGACTAGCGGGAGGAATCGGGGAGCTGTTTTTT	CASSLGLAGGIGELFF
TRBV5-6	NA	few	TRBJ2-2	TGTGCCAGCACCCGGGACTTGACCGGGGAGCTGTTTTTT	CASTRDLTGELFF
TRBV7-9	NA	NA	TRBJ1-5	TGTGCCAGCAGCTCCCAGGGAAACCATCAGCCCCAGCATTTT	CASSSQGNHQPQHF
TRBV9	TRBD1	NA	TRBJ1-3	TGTGCCAGCAGCCCGCGGACAGGGACGGACACCATATATTTT	CASSPRTGTDTIYF
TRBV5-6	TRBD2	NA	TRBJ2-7	TGTGCCAGCACCAGCGGGGTCCACGAGCAGTACTTC	CASTSGVHEQYF
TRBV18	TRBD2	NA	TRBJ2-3	TGTGCCAGCTCACCCCTAAGCGGGAGGGCCACAGATACGCAGTATTTT	CASSPLSGRATDTQYF
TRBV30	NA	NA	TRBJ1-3	TGTGCCATTAGTCACGATCAAGCTGGAAACACCATATATTTT	CAISHDQAGNTIYF
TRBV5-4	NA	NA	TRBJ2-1	TGTGCCAGCAGCTTGGACAGGTCAAGCTCCTACAATGAGCAGTTCTTC	CASSLDRSSSYNEQFF
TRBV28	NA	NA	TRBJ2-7	TGTGCCAGCAGTTTAAACAGGGCACCCTACGAGCAGTACTTC	CASSLNRAPYEQYF
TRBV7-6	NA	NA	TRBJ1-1	TGTGCCAGCAGCTTAGTCCCAGGGACTGAAGCTTTCTTT	CASSLVPGTEAFF
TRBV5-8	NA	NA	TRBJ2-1	TGTGCCAGCAGCACCATAGACTCCTACAATGAGCAGTTCTTC	CASSTIDSYNEQFF
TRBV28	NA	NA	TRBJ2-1	TGTGCCAGCCAAATCGAGGAAGACTCCTACAATGAGCAGTTCTTC	CASQIEEDSYNEQFF
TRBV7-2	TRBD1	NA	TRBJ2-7	TGTGCCAGCAGCTTAGGGGACAGGGGCCTTTTAAGGTACTTC	CASSLGDRGLLRYF
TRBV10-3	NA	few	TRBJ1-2	TGTGCCATCAGTGAGTCAGAGGGTGGCTACACCTTC	CAISESEGGYTF
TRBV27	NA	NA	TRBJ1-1	TGTGCCAGCAGTCCGTTGGGAGTTCGCACTGAAGCTTTCTTT	CASSPLGVRTEAFF